A selection of T cell receptor beta chains follows, all from one sample in a study of shared clonotypes between healthy human individuals. Generated by immunoSEQ multiplex PCR, the TCRdb table keeps only in-frame clones and is missing some. The data show around 2.1 million clones, with about 93% seen just once and around 1.7% held by the top ten. Sequencing input: naive CD8+ T cells from PBMCs. The origin of the receptors is a man aged 18 to 35 in good health. Some clones in this sample may be carry-over from other donors' samples. CDR3s include the opening cysteine and the closing phenylalanine or tryptophan. A D gene is named only where the DNA matches it firmly. Clone size appears in some rows only: once, few, many, or a class for an expanded clone.

v_gene,abundance,j_gene,d_gene,CDR3nt,CDR3aa
TRBV6-5,-,TRBJ2-5,TRBD2,TGTGCCAGCAGTAGCGCTAGCGGAGAAGAGACCCAGTACTTC,CASSSASGEETQYF
TRBV4-1,once,TRBJ2-7,TRBD2,TGCGCCAGCAGCCAAGCGAGCGGGGGGGAGCAGTACTTC,CASSQASGGEQYF
TRBV5-8,-,TRBJ2-1,-,TGTGCCAGCAGCTTGTTTATTTTACGGGAAGACTACAATGAGCAGTTCTTC,CASSLFILREDYNEQFF
TRBV2,-,TRBJ1-5,-,TGTGCCAGCAGTGAATATGGGCGAAATAGCAATCAGCCCCAGCATTTT,CASSEYGRNSNQPQHF
TRBV19,-,TRBJ2-7,TRBD2,TGTGCCAGTAGTATAGAAGCGGGAGAGAGTTACGAGCAGTACTTC,CASSIEAGESYEQYF
TRBV6-6,-,TRBJ2-7,TRBD2,TGTGCCAGCAGCCCACCGGGACTATTCTACGAGCAGTACTTC,CASSPPGLFYEQYF
TRBV11-2,-,TRBJ2-7,-,TGTGCCAGCAGCTTAGAGTGGCGGTCAGTAGACGAGCAGTACTTC,CASSLEWRSVDEQYF
TRBV7-9,-,TRBJ1-3,-,TGTGCCAGCAGCTTAGCTTCGGTGGTTCAGGGAAACACCATATATTTT,CASSLASVVQGNTIYF
TRBV9,-,TRBJ1-1,-,TGTGCCAGCAGCGGGTCCGGGACATTCCCCACTGAAGCTTTCTTT,CASSGSGTFPTEAFF
TRBV11-3,-,TRBJ2-3,-,TGTGCCAGCAGCGCCAGGGCAGGGTTGGCAGATACGCAGTATTTT,CASSARAGLADTQYF
TRBV27,-,TRBJ2-7,-,TGTGCCAGCAGGGGGGCCTTCGGAGGTAACGAGCAGTACTTC,CASRGAFGGNEQYF
TRBV6-1,-,TRBJ2-1,-,TGTGCCAGCAGTGGTTGGACCAATGGGGACAATGAGCAGTTCTTC,CASSGWTNGDNEQFF
TRBV6-5,-,TRBJ2-7,TRBD1,TGTGCCAGCACCGACCGGGACAGGGCCTACGAGCAGTACTTC,CASTDRDRAYEQYF
TRBV13,-,TRBJ2-7,-,TGTGCCAGCAGCTTAGGGGAGGGGGACGAGCAGTACTTC,CASSLGEGDEQYF
TRBV7-2,-,TRBJ2-3,TRBD2,TGTGCCAGCAGCCCGAGCGGGAGGGCCCCCATCAATACGCAGTATTTT,CASSPSGRAPINTQYF
TRBV10-3,few,TRBJ1-1,-,TGTGCCATCAGGGACGGAAATGAAGCTTTCTTT,CAIRDGNEAFF
TRBV30,-,TRBJ2-5,-,TGTGCCTGGACCCTTGGGGGGGGCTTAGAGACCCAGTACTTC,CAWTLGGGLETQYF
TRBV19,-,TRBJ2-1,-,TGTGCCAGTAGCGCCGACAACTACAATGAGCAGTTCTTC,CASSADNYNEQFF
TRBV15,-,TRBJ1-5,-,TGTGCCACCAGCATAGGGTTCCGCAGCAATCAGCCCCAGCATTTT,CATSIGFRSNQPQHF
TRBV30,-,TRBJ1-2,-,TGTGCCTGGATTAGCCGCAGGGTAGAAGGCTATGGCTACACCTTC,CAWISRRVEGYGYTF
TRBV28,-,TRBJ2-1,TRBD2,TGTGCCAGCAGACGACTAGCGGCGGATTACAATGAGCAGTTCTTC,CASRRLAADYNEQFF
TRBV27,-,TRBJ2-7,-,TGTGCCAGCAGAAATGGAAACGAGCAGTACTTC,CASRNGNEQYF